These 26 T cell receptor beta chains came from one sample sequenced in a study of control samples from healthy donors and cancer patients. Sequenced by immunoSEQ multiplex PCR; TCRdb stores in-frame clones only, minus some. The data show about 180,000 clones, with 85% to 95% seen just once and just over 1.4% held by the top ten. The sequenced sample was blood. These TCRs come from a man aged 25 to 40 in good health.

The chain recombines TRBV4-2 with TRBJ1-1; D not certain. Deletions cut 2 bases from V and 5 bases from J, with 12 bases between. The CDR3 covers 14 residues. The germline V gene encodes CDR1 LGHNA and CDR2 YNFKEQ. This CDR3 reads CASSQWGGRTEAFF. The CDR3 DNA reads TGTGCCAGCAGCCAATGGGGAGGGAGGACTGAAGCTTTCTTT.

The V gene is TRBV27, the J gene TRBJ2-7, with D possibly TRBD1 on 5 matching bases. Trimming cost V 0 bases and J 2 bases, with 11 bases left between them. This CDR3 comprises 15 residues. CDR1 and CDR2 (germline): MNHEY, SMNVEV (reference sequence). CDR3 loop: CASSLSQGRTYEQYF. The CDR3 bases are TGTGCCAGCAGTTTATCGCAGGGAAGAACCTACGAGCAGTACTTC.

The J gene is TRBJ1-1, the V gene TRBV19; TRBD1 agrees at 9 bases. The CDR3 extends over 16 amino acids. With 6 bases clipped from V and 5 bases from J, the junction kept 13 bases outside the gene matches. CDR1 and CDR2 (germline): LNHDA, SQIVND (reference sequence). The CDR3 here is CASRGWTGVLNTEAFF. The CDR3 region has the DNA TGTGCCAGTAGGGGGTGGACAGGGGTACTTAATACTGAAGCTTTCTTT. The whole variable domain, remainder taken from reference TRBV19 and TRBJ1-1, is DGGITQSPKYLFRKEGQNVTLSCEQNLNHDAMYWYRQDPGQGLRLIYYSQIVNDFQKGDIAEGYSVSREKKESFPLTVTSAQKNPTAFYLCASRGWTGVLNTEAFFGQGTRLTVV.

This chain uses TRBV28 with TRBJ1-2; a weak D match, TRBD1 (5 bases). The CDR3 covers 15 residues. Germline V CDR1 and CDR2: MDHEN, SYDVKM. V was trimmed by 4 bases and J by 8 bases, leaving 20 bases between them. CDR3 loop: CASSSSGGGILGYTF. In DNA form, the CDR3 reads TGTGCCAGCAGTTCTTCCGGGGGTGGTATCTTGGGCTACACCTTC.

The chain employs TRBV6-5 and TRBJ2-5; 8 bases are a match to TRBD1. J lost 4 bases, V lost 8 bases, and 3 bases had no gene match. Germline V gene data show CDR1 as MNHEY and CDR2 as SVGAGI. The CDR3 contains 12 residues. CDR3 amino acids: CASLDRVETQYF. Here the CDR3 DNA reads TGTGCCAGCTTGGACAGGGTAGAGACCCAGTACTTC.

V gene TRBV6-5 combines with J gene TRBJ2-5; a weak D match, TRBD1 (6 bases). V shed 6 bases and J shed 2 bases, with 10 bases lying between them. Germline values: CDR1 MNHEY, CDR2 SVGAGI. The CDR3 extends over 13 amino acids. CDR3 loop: CASRTTGQETQYF. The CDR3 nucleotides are TGTGCCAGCAGGACGACAGGACAAGAGACCCAGTACTTC.

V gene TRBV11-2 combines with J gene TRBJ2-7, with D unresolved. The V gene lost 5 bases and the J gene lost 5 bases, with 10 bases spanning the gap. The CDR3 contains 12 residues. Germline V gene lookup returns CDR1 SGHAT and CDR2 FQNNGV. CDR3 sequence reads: CASSLGPNEQYF. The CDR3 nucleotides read TGTGCCAGCAGCCTCGGACCTAACGAGCAGTACTTC.

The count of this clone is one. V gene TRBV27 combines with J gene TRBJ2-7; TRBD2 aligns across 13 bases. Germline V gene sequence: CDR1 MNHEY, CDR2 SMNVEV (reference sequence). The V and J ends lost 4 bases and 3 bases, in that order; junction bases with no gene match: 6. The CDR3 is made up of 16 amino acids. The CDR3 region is CASSSRTSGSLYEQYF. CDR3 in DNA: TGTGCCAGCAGTTCGCGGACTAGCGGGAGTCTCTACGAGCAGTACTTC.

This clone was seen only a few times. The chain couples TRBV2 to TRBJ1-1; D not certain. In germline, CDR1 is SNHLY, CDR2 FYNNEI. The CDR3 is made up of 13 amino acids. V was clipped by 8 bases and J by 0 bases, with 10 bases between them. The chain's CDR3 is CASGGSMNTEAFF. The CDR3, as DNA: TGTGCCAGCGGAGGGAGCATGAACACTGAAGCTTTCTTT.

CDR3 bases: TGCGCCAGCAGCCTATTACAGGGGGATTATTCACCCCTCCACTTT. Its translation is CASSLLQGDYSPLHF. The chain recombines TRBV4-3 with TRBJ1-6, with 8 bases identical to TRBD1. In germline, CDR1 is LGHNA, CDR2 YSLEER. V trimming: 4 bases; J trimming: 8 bases; junction bases outside the gene matches: 7. This CDR3 has 15 amino acids.

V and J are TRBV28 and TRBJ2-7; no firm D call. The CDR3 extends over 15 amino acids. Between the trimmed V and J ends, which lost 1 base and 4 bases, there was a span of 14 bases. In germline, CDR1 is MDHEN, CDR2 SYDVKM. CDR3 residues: CASSLLDATDYEQYF. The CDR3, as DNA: TGTGCCAGCAGTTTATTGGACGCTACGGATTACGAGCAGTACTTC.

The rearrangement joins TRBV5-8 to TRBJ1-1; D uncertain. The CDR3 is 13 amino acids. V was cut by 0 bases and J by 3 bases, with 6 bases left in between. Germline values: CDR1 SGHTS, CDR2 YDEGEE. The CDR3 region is CASSLDGHTEAFF. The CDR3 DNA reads TGTGCCAGCAGCTTGGACGGACACACTGAAGCTTTCTTT.

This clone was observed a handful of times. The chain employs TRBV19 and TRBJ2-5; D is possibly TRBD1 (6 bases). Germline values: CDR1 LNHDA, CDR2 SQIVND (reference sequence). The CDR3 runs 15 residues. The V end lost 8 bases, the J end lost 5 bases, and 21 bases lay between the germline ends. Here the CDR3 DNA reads TGTGCCAGTGCAGACGGACAGTTAGGCGCGGAGACCCAGTACTTC. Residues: CASADGQLGAETQYF.

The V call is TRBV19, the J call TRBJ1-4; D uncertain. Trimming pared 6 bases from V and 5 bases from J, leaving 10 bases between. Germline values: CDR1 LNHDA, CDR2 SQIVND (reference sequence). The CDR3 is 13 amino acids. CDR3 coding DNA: TGTGCCAGTAGCACTCAAAGGAATGAAAAACTGTTTTTT. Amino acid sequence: CASSTQRNEKLFF.

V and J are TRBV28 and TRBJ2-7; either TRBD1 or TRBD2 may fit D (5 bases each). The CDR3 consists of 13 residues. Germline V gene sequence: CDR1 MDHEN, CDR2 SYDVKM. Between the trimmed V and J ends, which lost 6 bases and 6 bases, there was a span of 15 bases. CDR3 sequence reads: CASRGPGMFEQYF. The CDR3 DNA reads TGTGCCAGCAGGGGACCAGGGATGTTCGAGCAGTACTTC.

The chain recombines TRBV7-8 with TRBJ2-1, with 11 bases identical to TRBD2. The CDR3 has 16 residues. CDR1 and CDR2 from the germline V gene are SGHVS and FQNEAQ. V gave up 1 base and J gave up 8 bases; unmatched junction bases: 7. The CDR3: CASSLGVAGGPYEQFF. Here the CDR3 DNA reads TGTGCCAGCAGCTTAGGAGTAGCGGGGGGGCCATATGAGCAGTTCTTC.

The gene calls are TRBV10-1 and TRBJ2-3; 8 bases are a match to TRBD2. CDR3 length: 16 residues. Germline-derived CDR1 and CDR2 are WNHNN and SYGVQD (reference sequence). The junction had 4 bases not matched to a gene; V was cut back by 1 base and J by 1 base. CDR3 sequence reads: CASSEYAGGRTDTQYF. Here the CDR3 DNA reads TGCGCCAGCAGTGAGTACGCGGGGGGACGCACAGATACGCAGTATTTT.

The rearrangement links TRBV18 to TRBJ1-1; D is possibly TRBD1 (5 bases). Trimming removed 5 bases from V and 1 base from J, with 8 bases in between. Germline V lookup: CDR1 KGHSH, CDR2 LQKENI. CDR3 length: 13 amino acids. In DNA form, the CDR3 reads TGTGCCAGCTCAGGGACTCAGAACACTGAAGCTTTCTTT. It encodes CASSGTQNTEAFF.

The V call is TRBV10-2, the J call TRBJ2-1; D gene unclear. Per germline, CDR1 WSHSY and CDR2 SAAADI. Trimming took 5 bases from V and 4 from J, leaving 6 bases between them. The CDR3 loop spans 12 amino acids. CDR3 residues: CASSTLYNEQFF. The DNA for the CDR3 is TGCGCCAGCAGTACACTATACAATGAGCAGTTCTTC.

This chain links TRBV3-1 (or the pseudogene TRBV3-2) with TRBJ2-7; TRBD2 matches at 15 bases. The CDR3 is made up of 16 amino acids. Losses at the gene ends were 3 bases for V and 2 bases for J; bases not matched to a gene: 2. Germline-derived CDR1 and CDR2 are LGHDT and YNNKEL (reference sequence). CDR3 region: CASSQGLAGGAYEQYF. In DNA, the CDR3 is TGTGCCAGCAGCCAGGGACTAGCGGGGGGTGCCTACGAGCAGTACTTC.

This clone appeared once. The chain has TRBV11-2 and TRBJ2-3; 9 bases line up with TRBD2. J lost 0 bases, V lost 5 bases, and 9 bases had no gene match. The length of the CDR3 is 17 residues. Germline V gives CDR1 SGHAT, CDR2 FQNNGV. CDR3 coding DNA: TGTGCCAGCAGCCTGGGCGAGCGGGGGGTTAGCACAGATACGCAGTATTTT. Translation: CASSLGERGVSTDTQYF.

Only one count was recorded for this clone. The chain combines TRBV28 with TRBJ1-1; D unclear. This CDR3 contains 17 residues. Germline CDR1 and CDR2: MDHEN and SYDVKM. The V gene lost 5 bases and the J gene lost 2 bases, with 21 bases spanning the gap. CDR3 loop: CASSPPTPSTSNTEAFF. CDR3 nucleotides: TGTGCCAGCAGTCCGCCGACCCCGAGCACATCTAACACTGAAGCTTTCTTT. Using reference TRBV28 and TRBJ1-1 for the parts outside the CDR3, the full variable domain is DVKVTQSSRYLVKRTGEKVFLECVQDMDHENMFWYRQDPGLGLRLIYFSYDVKMKEKGDIPEGYSVSREKKERFSLILESASTNQTSMYLCASSPPTPSTSNTEAFFGQGTRLTVV.

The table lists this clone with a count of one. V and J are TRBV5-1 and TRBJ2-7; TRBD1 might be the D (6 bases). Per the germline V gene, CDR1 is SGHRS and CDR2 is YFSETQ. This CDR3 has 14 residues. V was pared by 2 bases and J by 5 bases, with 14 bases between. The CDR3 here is CASSFGQLVNEQYF. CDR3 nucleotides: TGCGCCAGCAGCTTTGGACAGCTAGTGAACGAGCAGTACTTC. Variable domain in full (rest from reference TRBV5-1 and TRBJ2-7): KAGVTQTPRYLIKTRGQQVTLSCSPISGHRSVSWYQQTPGQGLQFLFEYFSETQRNKGNFPGRFSGRQFSNSRSEMNVSTLELGDSALYLCASSFGQLVNEQYFGPGTRLTVT.

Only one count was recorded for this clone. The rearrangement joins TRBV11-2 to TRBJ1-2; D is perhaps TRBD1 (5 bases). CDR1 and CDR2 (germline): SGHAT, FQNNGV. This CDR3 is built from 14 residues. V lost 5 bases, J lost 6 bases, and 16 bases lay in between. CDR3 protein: CASSPQGFADGYTF. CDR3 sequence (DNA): TGTGCCAGCAGCCCCCAGGGCTTCGCGGATGGCTACACCTTC.

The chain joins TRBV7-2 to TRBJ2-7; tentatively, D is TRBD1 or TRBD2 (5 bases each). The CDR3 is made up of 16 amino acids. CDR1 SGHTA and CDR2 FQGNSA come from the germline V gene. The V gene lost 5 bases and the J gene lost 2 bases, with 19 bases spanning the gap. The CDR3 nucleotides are TGTGCCAGCAGCGACTTCGGACGGGGCCGACCCTACGAGCAGTACTTC. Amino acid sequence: CASSDFGRGRPYEQYF. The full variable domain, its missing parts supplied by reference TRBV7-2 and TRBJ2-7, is GAGVSQSPSNKVTEKGKDVELRCDPISGHTALYWYRQSLGQGLEFLIYFQGNSAPDKSGLPSDRFSAERTGGSVSTLTIQRTQQEDSAVYLCASSDFGRGRPYEQYFGPGTRLTVT.

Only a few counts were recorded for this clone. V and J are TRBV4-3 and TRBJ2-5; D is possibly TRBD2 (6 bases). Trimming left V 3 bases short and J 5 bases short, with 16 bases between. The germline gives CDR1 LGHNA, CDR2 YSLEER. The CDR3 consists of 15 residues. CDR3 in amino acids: CASSQAPTRDETQYF. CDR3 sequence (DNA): TGCGCCAGCAGCCAGGCCCCGACTAGGGACGAGACCCAGTACTTC.